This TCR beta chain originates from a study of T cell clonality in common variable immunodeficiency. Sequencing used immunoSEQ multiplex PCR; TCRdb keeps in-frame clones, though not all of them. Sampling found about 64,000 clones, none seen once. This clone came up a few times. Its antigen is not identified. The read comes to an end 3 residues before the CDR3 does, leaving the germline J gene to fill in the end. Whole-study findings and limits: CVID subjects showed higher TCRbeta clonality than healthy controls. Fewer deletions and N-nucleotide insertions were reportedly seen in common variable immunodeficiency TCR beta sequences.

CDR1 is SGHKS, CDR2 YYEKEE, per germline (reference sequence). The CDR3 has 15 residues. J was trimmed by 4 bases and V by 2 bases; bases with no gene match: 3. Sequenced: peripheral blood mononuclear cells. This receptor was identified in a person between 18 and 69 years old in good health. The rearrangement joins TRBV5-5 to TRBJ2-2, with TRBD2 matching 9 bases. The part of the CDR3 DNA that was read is TGTGCCAGCAGCTTTACGACTAGCGGCACCGGGGAG. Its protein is CASSFTTSGTGE. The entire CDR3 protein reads CASSFTTSGTGELFF.